This TCR beta chain was found in a study of blood T cells in healthy people across ages. Regarding the study as a whole: Greater diversity and more naive CD4+ cells were seen in long-lived donors than in aged donors. Naive and antigen-experienced cells were not separated, limiting conclusive comparison.

The V gene's germline CDR1 is MNHEY and CDR2 SMNVEV (reference sequence). The V gene end was trimmed by 7 bases and the J gene end by 5 bases; junction bases not matched to a gene: 18. The CDR3 extends over 17 amino acids. A note on this clonotype: The antigen is unknown.

For the second PCR, which ran for about 6 to 11 cycles, a sample-barcoded 5' primer and a J-beta primer mix were used. Each sample provided no less than 2.5 million CDR3-containing paired-end reads. One entry per CDR3 protein results from TCRdb running MiXCR on the 5' RACE reads. The profile covers 850,000 to 1,300,000 distinct CDR3 sequences, with more than 35% appearing a single time and approximately 17% taken by the ten largest. The chain combines TRBV27 with TRBJ2-5; TRBD1 matches 8 bases. The specimen was blood. This TCR derives from a woman aged 55-70 years in good health. The CDR3 is CASTSQSTGDISETQYF. The CDR3 bases are TGTGCCAGCACTTCACAGTCGACAGGGGATATTAGCGAGACCCAGTACTTC.